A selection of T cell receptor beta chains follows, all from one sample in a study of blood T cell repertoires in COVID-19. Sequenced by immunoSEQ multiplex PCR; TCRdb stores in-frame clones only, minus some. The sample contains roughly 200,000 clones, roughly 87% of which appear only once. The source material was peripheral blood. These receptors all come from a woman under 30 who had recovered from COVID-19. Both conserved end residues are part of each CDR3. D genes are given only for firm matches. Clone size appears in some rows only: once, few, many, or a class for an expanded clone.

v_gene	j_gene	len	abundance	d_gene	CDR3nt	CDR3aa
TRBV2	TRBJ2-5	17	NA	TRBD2	TGTGCCAGCAGTGAACGAGCGGGAGGGCCCTCCTGGGAGACCCAGTACTTC	CASSERAGGPSWETQYF
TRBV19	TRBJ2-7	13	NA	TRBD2	TGTGCCAGTAGTATTGGCGGGAGAGGCGAGCAGTACTTC	CASSIGGRGEQYF
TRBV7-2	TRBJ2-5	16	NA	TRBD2	TGTGCCAGCAGCCAGGGGGCTAGCGGGAGCGGGGAGACCCAGTACTTC	CASSQGASGSGETQYF
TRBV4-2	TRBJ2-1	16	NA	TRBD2	TGTGCCAGCAGCCAACCTAGCGGGAGCTTATCCAATGAGCAGTTCTTC	CASSQPSGSLSNEQFF
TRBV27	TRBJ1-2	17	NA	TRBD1	TGTGCCAGCAGTTTAACCGGGACAGGGGCGGCGATCTATGGCTACACCTTC	CASSLTGTGAAIYGYTF
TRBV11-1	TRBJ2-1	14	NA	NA	TGTGCCAGCGGTCAGGGGCCTTCTTACAATGAGCAGTTCTTC	CASGQGPSYNEQFF
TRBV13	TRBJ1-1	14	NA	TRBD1	TGTGCCAGCAGCCCGAGGGGGCCGGGCACTGAAGCTTTCTTT	CASSPRGPGTEAFF
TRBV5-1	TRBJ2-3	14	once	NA	TGCGCCAGCAGCCCCCAGACAGGAACAGATACGCAGTATTTT	CASSPQTGTDTQYF
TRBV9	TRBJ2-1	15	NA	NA	TGTGCCAGCAGCGTTGACAGTCTCACCTACAATGAGCAGTTCTTC	CASSVDSLTYNEQFF
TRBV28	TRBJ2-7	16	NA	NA	TGTGCCAGCAGTTTATCGTCAGGGAAACAAGGCTACGAGCAGTACTTC	CASSLSSGKQGYEQYF
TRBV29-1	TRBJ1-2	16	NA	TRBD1	TGCAGCGTTCCGGGACAGGGGGCCTTAGGGAACTATGGCTACACCTTC	CSVPGQGALGNYGYTF
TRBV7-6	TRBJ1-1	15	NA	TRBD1	TGTGCCAGCAGCATAGACAGGGGTATGAACACTGAAGCTTTCTTT	CASSIDRGMNTEAFF
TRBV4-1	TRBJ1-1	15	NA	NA	TGCGCCAGCAGCCAAGATTCATCGCGGTACACTGAAGCTTTCTTT	CASSQDSSRYTEAFF
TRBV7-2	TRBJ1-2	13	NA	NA	TGTGCCAGCCGGCAGGGCTTCAGCGATGGCTACACCTTC	CASRQGFSDGYTF
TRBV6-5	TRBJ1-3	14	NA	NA	TGTGCCAGCAGTTATTCGAGGTCTGGAAACACCATATATTTT	CASSYSRSGNTIYF
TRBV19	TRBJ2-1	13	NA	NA	TGTGCCAGTAGTATCGGGGTGGGCAATGAGCAGTTCTTC	CASSIGVGNEQFF
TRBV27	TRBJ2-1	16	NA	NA	TGTGCCAGCAGTTTATATCCGGGAGTCCCGGCGAATGAGCAGTTCTTC	CASSLYPGVPANEQFF
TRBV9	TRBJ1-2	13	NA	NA	TGTGCCAGCAGCGCGGAGCGGGGGCATGGCTACACCTTC	CASSAERGHGYTF
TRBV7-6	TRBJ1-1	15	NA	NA	TGTGCCAGCAGCTTAGAGCGTGCGGTGTACACTGAAGCTTTCTTT	CASSLERAVYTEAFF
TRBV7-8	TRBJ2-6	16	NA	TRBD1	TGTGCCAGCAGCGAACAGGGGGCAGTTGGGGCCAACGTCCTGACTTTC	CASSEQGAVGANVLTF
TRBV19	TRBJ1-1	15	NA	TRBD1	TGTGCCAGTAGTCCTGACAGGGGGTCGAACACTGAAGCTTTCTTT	CASSPDRGSNTEAFF
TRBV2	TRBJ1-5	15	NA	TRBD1	TGTGCCAGCAGTTTCGTTCAGGGGGGTAATCAGCCCCAGCATTTT	CASSFVQGGNQPQHF
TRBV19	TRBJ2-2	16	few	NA	TGTGCCAGTAGTATTCCCCAGGGATGGAACACCGGGGAGCTGTTTTTT	CASSIPQGWNTGELFF
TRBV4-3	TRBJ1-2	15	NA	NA	TGCGCCAGCAGCGAGGGAGCAGAGATAAACTATGGCTACACCTTC	CASSEGAEINYGYTF
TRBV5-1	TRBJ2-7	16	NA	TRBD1	TGCGCCAGCAGCTTGCCGGGGACAGAAAGAAATTACGAGCAGTACTTC	CASSLPGTERNYEQYF
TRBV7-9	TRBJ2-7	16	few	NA	TGTGCCAGCAGCCGACCCGGACAGACAGCAACCTACGAGCAGTACTTC	CASSRPGQTATYEQYF
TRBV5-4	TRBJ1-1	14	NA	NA	TGTGCCAGCAGGGCACAGGGATCCAACACTGAAGCTTTCTTT	CASRAQGSNTEAFF
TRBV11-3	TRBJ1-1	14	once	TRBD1	TGTGCCAGCAGCCCGGGACAGGGCAGCACTGAAGCTTTCTTT	CASSPGQGSTEAFF
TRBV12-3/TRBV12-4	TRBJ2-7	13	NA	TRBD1	TGTGCCAGCAGTTTTGGCAGGGGGTACGAGCAGTACTTC	CASSFGRGYEQYF
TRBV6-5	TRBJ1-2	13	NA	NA	TGTGCCAGCAGCGACGCAGGGTTCTATGGCTACACCTTC	CASSDAGFYGYTF
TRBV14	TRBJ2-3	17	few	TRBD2	TGTGCCAGCAGCCAAGATCGGTATAGCGGGCGCACAGATACGCAGTATTTT	CASSQDRYSGRTDTQYF
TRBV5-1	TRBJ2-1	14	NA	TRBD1	TGCGCCAGCAGCTCCCGGGACAGGGCGGGTGAGCAGTTCTTC	CASSSRDRAGEQFF
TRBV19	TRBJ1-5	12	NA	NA	TGTGCCAGTAGCGGGTATGGGCAGCCCCAGCATTTT	CASSGYGQPQHF
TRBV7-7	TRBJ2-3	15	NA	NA	TGTGCCAGCAGCCCAAAGACTGGGGGGACAGATACGCAGTATTTT	CASSPKTGGTDTQYF
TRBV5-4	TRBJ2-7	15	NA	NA	TGTGCCAGCAGCTTGGTTGGCAGGGCGGACAACGAGCAGTACTTC	CASSLVGRADNEQYF
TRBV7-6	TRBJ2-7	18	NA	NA	TGTGCCAGCAGCTCCCCGGGGGCGGGAGATCCGTTAATCCACGAGCAGTACTTC	CASSSPGAGDPLIHEQYF
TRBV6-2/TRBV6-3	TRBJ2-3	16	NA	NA	TGTGCCAGCAGTTACGGTAGTAGCGGTAGCACAGATACGCAGTATTTT	CASSYGSSGSTDTQYF
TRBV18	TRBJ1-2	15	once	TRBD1	TGTGCCAGCTCACCTACGGGGACAGAGGGAAGGAGGGACACCTTC	CASSPTGTEGRRDTF
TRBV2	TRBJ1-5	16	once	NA	TGTGCCAGCAGCGTCTCAGGCCGCTATAGCAATCAGCCCCAGCATTTT	CASSVSGRYSNQPQHF
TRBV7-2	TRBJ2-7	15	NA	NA	TGTGCCAGCAGCCGGAGGAAACGGAGCTCCTACGAGCAGTACTTC	CASSRRKRSSYEQYF
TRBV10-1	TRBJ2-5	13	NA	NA	TGCGCCAGCAGTGGACACGTCCAAGAGACCCAGTACTTC	CASSGHVQETQYF
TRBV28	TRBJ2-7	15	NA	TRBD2	TGTGCCAGCACCCCCGAACTAGCGGGAGGTTACGAGCAGTACTTC	CASTPELAGGYEQYF
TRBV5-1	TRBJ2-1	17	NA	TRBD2	TGCGCCAGCAGCTTGGGGGATAGCGGGAGGGCCCTCAATGAGCAGTTCTTC	CASSLGDSGRALNEQFF
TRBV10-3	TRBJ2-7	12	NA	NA	TGTGCCATCAGCGACCTAGGGAGCGAGCAGTACTTC	CAISDLGSEQYF
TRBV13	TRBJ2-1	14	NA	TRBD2	TGTGCCAGCGAACAGCGGGGTGGGCGGGGTGAGCAGTTCTTC	CASEQRGGRGEQFF
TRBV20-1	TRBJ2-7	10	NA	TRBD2	TGCAGTGTGGGGGAGGGCGAGCAGTACTTC	CSVGEGEQYF
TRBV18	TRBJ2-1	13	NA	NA	TGTGCCAGCTCACCGAGCTCCTACAATGAGCAGTTCTTC	CASSPSSYNEQFF
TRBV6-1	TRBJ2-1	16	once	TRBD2	TGTGCCAGCAGTGCGAGCGGGAGGCCCTCCTACAATGAGCAGTTCTTC	CASSASGRPSYNEQFF
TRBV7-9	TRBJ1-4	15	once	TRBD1	TGTGCCAGCAGTTTTGGACAGGACCGAAATGAAAAACTGTTTTTT	CASSFGQDRNEKLFF
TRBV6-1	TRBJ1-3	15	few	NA	TGTGCCAGCAGTGAAGCCCCCAGGGTTGGAAACACCATATATTTT	CASSEAPRVGNTIYF
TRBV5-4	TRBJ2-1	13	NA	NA	TGTGCCAGCAGCTTGGGACAGCCGGAAAAGCAGTTCTTC	CASSLGQPEKQFF
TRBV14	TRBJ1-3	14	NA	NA	TGTGCCAGCAGCCATCAGGGGCGCTTAGGCACCATATATTTT	CASSHQGRLGTIYF
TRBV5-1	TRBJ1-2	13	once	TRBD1	TGCGCCAGCAGCTTAGGGACAGACTATGGCTACACCTTC	CASSLGTDYGYTF
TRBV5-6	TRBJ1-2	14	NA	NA	TGTGCCAGCAGCTTGATGCAGGGAGGCTATGGCTACACCTTC	CASSLMQGGYGYTF
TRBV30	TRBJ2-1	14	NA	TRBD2	TGTGCCTGGAGTGCCGAGGGAGGGTACAATGAGCAGTTCTTC	CAWSAEGGYNEQFF
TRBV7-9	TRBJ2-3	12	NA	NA	TGTGCCAGCAGTCCGGGACTTTATACGCAGTATTTT	CASSPGLYTQYF
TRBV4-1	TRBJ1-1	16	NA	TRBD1	TGCGCCAGCAGCCAACTTGTCGACTCCCGGGACAGTGAAGCTTTCTTT	CASSQLVDSRDSEAFF
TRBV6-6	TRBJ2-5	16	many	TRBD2	TGTGCCAGCAGTTTAACGGGACTAGCGCGCCAAGAGACCCAGTACTTC	CASSLTGLARQETQYF
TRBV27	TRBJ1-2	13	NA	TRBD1	TGTGCCAGCAGTTTGGGACAGGGAGACGGCTACACCTTC	CASSLGQGDGYTF